These T cell receptor beta chains were read from a single sample in a study of PD-1 blockade in classical Hodgkin lymphoma. The data were produced by immunoSEQ multiplex PCR, yet TCRdb's version contains in-frame clones alone and is incomplete. The sample carries tens of thousands of clones, about four fifths recorded once. Sample: peripheral blood mononuclear cells (PBMCs), taken at baseline. These receptor sequences come from a human donor with classical Hodgkin lymphoma. Each CDR3 is given with its conserved first and last residue. The D gene is left open where the match is weak. A clone size is listed for some rows: how often the clone was seen (once, few, many), or a class if it is expanded.

>TRBJ1-1|medium-sized|NA|TRBV7-2
TGTGCCAGCAGCTCCCAGCCAGGGAACACTGAAGCTTTCTTT
CASSSQPGNTEAFF
>TRBJ1-1|few|NA|TRBV10-3
TGTGCCATCGGAGGGGGGGGAAAGACTGAAGCTTTCTTT
CAIGGGGKTEAFF
>TRBJ1-4|NA|NA|TRBV19
TGTGCCAGTAGTATTTGGTCCTTAGCCGGACAGCCTAATGAAAAACTGTTTTTT
CASSIWSLAGQPNEKLFF
>TRBJ2-1|NA|NA|TRBV7-3
TGTGCCAGCAGCTTAGTGGCGAGCTCCTACAATGAGCAGTTCTTC
CASSLVASSYNEQFF
>TRBJ2-3|NA|NA|TRBV18
TGTACCAGCTCACCCAGGACACGGGGGGCCGGCACAGATACGCAGTATTTT
CTSSPRTRGAGTDTQYF
>TRBJ2-1|NA|NA|TRBV19
TGTGCCAGTAGTAAGGGGCTTCACGTCTACAATGAGCAGTTCTTC
CASSKGLHVYNEQFF
>TRBJ1-5|NA|TRBD1|TRBV30
TGTGCCTGGAGTCCGGGACAGGGGGGCACCCAGCATTTT
CAWSPGQGGTQHF
>TRBJ2-3|NA|NA|TRBV9
TGTGCCAGCAGCGTAGATACTAGCACAGATACGCAGTATTTT
CASSVDTSTDTQYF
>TRBJ2-2|NA|NA|TRBV7-6
TGTGCCAGCAGCCCTCAGAACGGGGAGCTGTTTTTT
CASSPQNGELFF
>TRBJ1-2|NA|NA|TRBV18
TGTGCCAGCTCACCACCTGGGAGAGACCGAGGCTACACCTTC
CASSPPGRDRGYTF
>TRBJ2-3|once|TRBD2|TRBV7-8
TGTGCCAGCAGTTCCTGGGGGGAGGGGACAGATACGCAGTATTTT
CASSSWGEGTDTQYF
>TRBJ1-3|NA|TRBD1|TRBV7-9
TGTGCCAGCAGTCGACCGGGACAGGGGCGAAACACCATATATTTT
CASSRPGQGRNTIYF
>TRBJ1-2|NA|NA|TRBV2
TGTGCCAGCACCCTTAGGGCAACGGGTGGCTACACCTTC
CASTLRATGGYTF
>TRBJ2-1|NA|TRBD1|TRBV28
TGTGCCAGCAGTTCTCATGACAGGGCCTATGAGCAGTTCTTC
CASSSHDRAYEQFF
>TRBJ1-4|NA|NA|TRBV6-6
TGTGCCAGCAGTTATCAGGGGCAGAATGAAAAACTGTTTTTT
CASSYQGQNEKLFF
>TRBJ2-7|NA|TRBD1|TRBV19
TGTGCCAGTAGTACCGCCTTTGGACAGGGCTACGAGCAGTACTTC
CASSTAFGQGYEQYF
>TRBJ2-3|few|NA|TRBV6-1
TGTGCCAGCAGATTGTCGGGAACAGATACGCAGTATTTT
CASRLSGTDTQYF